What follows are 18 T cell receptor beta chains derived from one specimen sequenced in a study of PD-1 blockade in classical Hodgkin lymphoma. Autologous stem cell transplantation was followed by relapse in every patient, and brentuximab vedotin exposure varied. Sequencing was performed with immunoSEQ multiplex PCR; in TCRdb, only in-frame clones are kept and a portion is missing. The repertoire holds more than 140,000 clones, approximately 80% seen once, with approximately 9.6% in the top ten. Sequencing was performed on peripheral blood mononuclear cells (PBMCs), taken before the second cycle of nivolumab. All receptors derive from a human donor with classical Hodgkin lymphoma.

The rearrangement joins TRBV5-4 to TRBJ1-2, with D unresolved. This CDR3 is built from 12 residues. CDR1 and CDR2 from the germline V gene are SGHNT and YYREEE (reference sequence). The V end was cut by 0 bases, the J end by 7 bases, with 7 bases between. The CDR3 nucleotides are TGTGCCAGCAGCTTGGACCGGGGTGGCTACACCTTC. This gives the protein CASSLDRGGYTF. Supplemented by reference TRBV5-4 and TRBJ1-2, the full variable domain reads ETGVTQSPTHLIKTRGQQVTLRCSSQSGHNTVSWYQQALGQGPQFIFQYYREEENGRGNFPPRFSGLQFPNYSSELNVNALELDDSALYLCASSLDRGGYTFGSGTRLTVV.

The chain is built from TRBV11-3 and TRBJ2-2, with 8 bases that match TRBD2. Germline CDR1 reads SGHNT; CDR2 reads YENEEA. The CDR3 extends over 18 amino acids. The trim removed 1 base at V and 1 base at J, leaving 8 bases unmatched. The DNA for the CDR3 is TGTGCCAGCAGCTTAGGAGCGGGGGCATCATTGAACACCGGGGAGCTGTTTTTT. It is translated as CASSLGAGASLNTGELFF.

This clone was detected only a few times. The chain is built from TRBV19 and TRBJ1-5; unclear D gene. Germline CDR1 and CDR2: LNHDA and SQIVND (reference sequence). There are 13 residues in the CDR3. V lost 5 bases to trimming and J lost 6 bases, with 11 bases between them. CDR3 DNA sequence: TGTGCCAGTAGTCCTAGCCTTGGTCAGCCCCAGCATTTT. Protein: CASSPSLGQPQHF. The full variable domain, completed using reference TRBV19 and TRBJ1-5, is DGGITQSPKYLFRKEGQNVTLSCEQNLNHDAMYWYRQDPGQGLRLIYYSQIVNDFQKGDIAEGYSVSREKKESFPLTVTSAQKNPTAFYLCASSPSLGQPQHFGDGTRLSIL.

The V and J genes are TRBV2 and TRBJ1-5, with 8 positions matching TRBD1. V lost 5 bases and J lost 7; bases outside the gene matches: 7. The germline CDR1 and CDR2 sequences are SNHLY and FYNNEI. CDR3 length: 14 amino acids. CDR3 DNA: TGTGCCAGCAGTAAAGACAGGGGAGGACAGCCCCAGCATTTT. It encodes CASSKDRGGQPQHF.

In DNA, the CDR3 is TGCGCCAGCAGTGACCAGTATAATTCACCCCTCCACTTT. This sequence encodes CASSDQYNSPLHF. The chain recombines TRBV10-2 with TRBJ1-6; D is uncertain. The germline CDR1 and CDR2 sequences are WSHSY and SAAADI. This CDR3 has 13 amino acids. V lost 3 bases and J 4 bases, leaving 4 bases between the germline ends.

This chain connects TRBV2 to TRBJ1-2, with D unresolved. From germline, CDR1 is SNHLY and CDR2 FYNNEI. This CDR3 region has 12 residues. The V and J ends lost 6 bases and 4 bases respectively, with 9 bases between them. The CDR3 DNA reads TGTGCCAGCAGCTTAGTTCGCTATGGCTACACCTTC. Its protein product is CASSLVRYGYTF.

The chain combines TRBV4-3 with TRBJ1-5; weak D call: TRBD1 (6 bases). V gave up 0 bases and J gave up 5 bases, with 11 bases separating them. The CDR3 has 15 residues. From germline, CDR1 is LGHNA and CDR2 YSLEER. CDR3 nucleotide sequence: TGCGCCAGCAGCCAAGATCCGTCAGGGGATCAGCCCCAGCATTTT. This codes for CASSQDPSGDQPQHF.

The J gene is TRBJ1-2, the V gene TRBV18; D not certain. This CDR3 is 13 amino acids long. The germline V gene has CDR1 KGHSH and CDR2 LQKENI. V shed 0 bases and J shed 4 bases, with 6 bases lying between them. This chain's CDR3 is CASSPPQSYGYTF. DNA of the CDR3: TGTGCCAGCTCACCACCGCAGTCCTATGGCTACACCTTC.

This chain uses TRBV19 with TRBJ2-2; TRBD2 matches 13 bases. Germline-derived CDR1 and CDR2 are LNHDA and SQIVND (reference sequence). With V trimmed by 6 bases and J by 0 bases, 7 bases remained unmatched. The CDR3 has 18 amino acids. This chain's CDR3 is CASSTRTSGGANTGELFF. The CDR3 DNA sequence: TGTGCCAGTAGCACACGGACTAGCGGGGGCGCGAACACCGGGGAGCTGTTTTTT. Drawing the rest from reference TRBV19 and TRBJ2-2, the complete variable domain is DGGITQSPKYLFRKEGQNVTLSCEQNLNHDAMYWYRQDPGQGLRLIYYSQIVNDFQKGDIAEGYSVSREKKESFPLTVTSAQKNPTAFYLCASSTRTSGGANTGELFFGEGSRLTVL.

The rearrangement joins TRBV2 to TRBJ1-1, with 9 bases fitting TRBD1. This CDR3 is 14 amino acids long. After removal of 4 bases from V and 5 bases from J, the junction contained 5 bases not matched to a gene. The germline V gene encodes CDR1 SNHLY and CDR2 FYNNEI. CDR3 residues: CASSAQGAQTEAFF. The DNA of the CDR3 is TGTGCCAGCAGTGCACAGGGGGCGCAAACTGAAGCTTTCTTT.

The count of this clone is one. The gene calls are TRBV7-2 and TRBJ2-1; 8 nucleotides align to TRBD1. The CDR3 sequence is 17 residues long. The V gene end was trimmed by 1 base and the J gene end by 4 bases; junction bases not matched to a gene: 9. Germline-derived CDR1 and CDR2 are SGHTA and FQGNSA. CDR3 region: CASSLVGQGAPYNEQFF. DNA of the CDR3: TGTGCCAGCAGCTTAGTGGGGCAGGGGGCGCCTTACAATGAGCAGTTCTTC.

The rearrangement joins TRBV10-3 to TRBJ2-7, with TRBD1 matching 8 bases. Unmatched junction bases numbered 6, after V lost 6 bases and J lost 2 bases. The CDR3 has 14 residues. Germline V lookup: CDR1 ENHRY, CDR2 SYGVKD. The CDR3 region has the DNA TGTGCCATCAGAGGGACAGGCGGGCCCTACGAGCAGTACTTC. Translated: CAIRGTGGPYEQYF.

The genes are TRBV6-6 and TRBJ1-2; 8 bases agree with TRBD1. The CDR3 is 15 residues long. Germline CDR1 reads MNHNY; CDR2 reads SVGAGI (reference sequence). V was clipped by 0 bases and J by 7 bases; unmatched bases: 7. In DNA, the CDR3 is TGTGCCAGCAGTTACTCTTGGACAGGGTTGGGTGGCTACACCTTC. Protein sequence: CASSYSWTGLGGYTF.

Comments on this clone: The identical CDR3 is also encoded by other nucleotide sequences in the sample. The chain employs TRBV10-3 and TRBJ2-3; D call uncertain. V was pared by 0 bases and J by 6 bases, with 4 bases between. The CDR3 totals 12 residues. Germline V lookup: CDR1 ENHRY, CDR2 SYGVKD. CDR3: CAISESLDTQYF. CDR3 bases: TGTGCCATCAGTGAGTCGCTGGATACGCAGTATTTT.

This chain connects TRBV30 to TRBJ2-3, with 9 bases matching TRBD1. Germline lookup yields CDR1 GTSNPN and CDR2 SVGIG (reference sequence). The CDR3 loop spans 14 amino acids. V lost 3 bases, J lost 1 base, and 2 bases stayed unmatched. CDR3 amino acids: CAWSHRGRTDTQYF. DNA of the CDR3: TGTGCCTGGAGCCACAGGGGGCGCACAGATACGCAGTATTTT.

The chain uses TRBV19 and TRBJ1-2, with D tentatively TRBD1 (6 bases). From germline, CDR1 is LNHDA and CDR2 SQIVND (reference sequence). Trimming left V 5 bases short and J 5 bases short, with 12 bases between. The CDR3 runs to 13 residues. In DNA, the CDR3 is TGTGCCAGTAGTGCACAGGGTCCTTATGGCTACACCTTC. Translation: CASSAQGPYGYTF.

V usage is TRBV5-6 and J usage is TRBJ1-6; 7 positions agree with TRBD1. The CDR3 extends over 15 amino acids. CDR1 is SGHDT and CDR2 is YYEEEE in the germline V gene. Trimming cost V 4 bases and J 7 bases; bases outside gene matches: 8. The CDR3: CASSGRQGWNSPLHF. DNA for the CDR3: TGTGCCAGCAGCGGTAGACAGGGTTGGAATTCACCCCTCCACTTT. Filled out from reference TRBV5-6 and TRBJ1-6, the complete variable domain reads DAGVTQSPTHLIKTRGQQVTLRCSPKSGHDTVSWYQQALGQGPQFIFQYYEEEERQRGNFPDRFSGHQFPNYSSELNVNALLLGDSALYLCASSGRQGWNSPLHFGNGTRLTVT.

Many counts were recorded for this clone. The V call is TRBV30, the J call TRBJ1-1; no reliable D call. The CDR3 contains 13 residues. V dropped 3 bases and J dropped 3 bases, with 11 bases sitting between them. Germline CDR1 reads GTSNPN; CDR2 reads SVGIG (reference sequence). The CDR3 is CAWSLKIHTEAFF. The CDR3 DNA follows: TGTGCCTGGAGCCTAAAAATTCACACTGAAGCTTTCTTT.